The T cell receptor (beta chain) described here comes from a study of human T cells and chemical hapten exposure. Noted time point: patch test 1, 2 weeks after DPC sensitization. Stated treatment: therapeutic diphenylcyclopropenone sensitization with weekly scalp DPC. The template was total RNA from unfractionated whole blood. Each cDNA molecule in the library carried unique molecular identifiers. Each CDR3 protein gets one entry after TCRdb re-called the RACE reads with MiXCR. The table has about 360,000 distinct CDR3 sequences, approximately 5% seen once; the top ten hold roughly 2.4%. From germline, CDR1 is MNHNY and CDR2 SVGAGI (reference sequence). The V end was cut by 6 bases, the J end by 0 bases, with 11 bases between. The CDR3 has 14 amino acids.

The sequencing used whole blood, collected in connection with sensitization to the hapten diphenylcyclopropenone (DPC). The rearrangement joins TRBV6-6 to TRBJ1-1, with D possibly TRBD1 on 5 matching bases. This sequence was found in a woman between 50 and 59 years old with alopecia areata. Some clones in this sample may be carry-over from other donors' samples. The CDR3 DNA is TGTGCCAGCAGGCGGGGGGGGATGAACACTGAAGCTTTCTTT. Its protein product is CASRRGGMNTEAFF.